This T cell receptor (beta chain) comes out of a study of shared clonotypes between healthy human individuals. Libraries were prepared by immunoSEQ multiplex PCR; TCRdb keeps only in-frame clonotypes and omits some of them. The sample contains 2 million to 2.5 million clones, more than 90% of which appear only once. This clone was counted a single time. The sequence was obtained from a man between 18 and 35 years old in good health. The source material was naive CD4+ T cells sorted from blood. Described subset: CD45RA+ positively selected.

CDR3 coding DNA: TGCGCCAGCAGCCAAGGACCGTACCAAGAGACCCAGTACTTC. It specifies CASSQGPYQETQYF. This chain uses TRBV4-1 with TRBJ2-5; D gene uncertain. CDR1 is MGHRA and CDR2 is YSYEKL in the germline V gene. This CDR3 spans 14 amino acids. V lost 1 base to trimming and J lost 0 bases, with 6 bases between them.